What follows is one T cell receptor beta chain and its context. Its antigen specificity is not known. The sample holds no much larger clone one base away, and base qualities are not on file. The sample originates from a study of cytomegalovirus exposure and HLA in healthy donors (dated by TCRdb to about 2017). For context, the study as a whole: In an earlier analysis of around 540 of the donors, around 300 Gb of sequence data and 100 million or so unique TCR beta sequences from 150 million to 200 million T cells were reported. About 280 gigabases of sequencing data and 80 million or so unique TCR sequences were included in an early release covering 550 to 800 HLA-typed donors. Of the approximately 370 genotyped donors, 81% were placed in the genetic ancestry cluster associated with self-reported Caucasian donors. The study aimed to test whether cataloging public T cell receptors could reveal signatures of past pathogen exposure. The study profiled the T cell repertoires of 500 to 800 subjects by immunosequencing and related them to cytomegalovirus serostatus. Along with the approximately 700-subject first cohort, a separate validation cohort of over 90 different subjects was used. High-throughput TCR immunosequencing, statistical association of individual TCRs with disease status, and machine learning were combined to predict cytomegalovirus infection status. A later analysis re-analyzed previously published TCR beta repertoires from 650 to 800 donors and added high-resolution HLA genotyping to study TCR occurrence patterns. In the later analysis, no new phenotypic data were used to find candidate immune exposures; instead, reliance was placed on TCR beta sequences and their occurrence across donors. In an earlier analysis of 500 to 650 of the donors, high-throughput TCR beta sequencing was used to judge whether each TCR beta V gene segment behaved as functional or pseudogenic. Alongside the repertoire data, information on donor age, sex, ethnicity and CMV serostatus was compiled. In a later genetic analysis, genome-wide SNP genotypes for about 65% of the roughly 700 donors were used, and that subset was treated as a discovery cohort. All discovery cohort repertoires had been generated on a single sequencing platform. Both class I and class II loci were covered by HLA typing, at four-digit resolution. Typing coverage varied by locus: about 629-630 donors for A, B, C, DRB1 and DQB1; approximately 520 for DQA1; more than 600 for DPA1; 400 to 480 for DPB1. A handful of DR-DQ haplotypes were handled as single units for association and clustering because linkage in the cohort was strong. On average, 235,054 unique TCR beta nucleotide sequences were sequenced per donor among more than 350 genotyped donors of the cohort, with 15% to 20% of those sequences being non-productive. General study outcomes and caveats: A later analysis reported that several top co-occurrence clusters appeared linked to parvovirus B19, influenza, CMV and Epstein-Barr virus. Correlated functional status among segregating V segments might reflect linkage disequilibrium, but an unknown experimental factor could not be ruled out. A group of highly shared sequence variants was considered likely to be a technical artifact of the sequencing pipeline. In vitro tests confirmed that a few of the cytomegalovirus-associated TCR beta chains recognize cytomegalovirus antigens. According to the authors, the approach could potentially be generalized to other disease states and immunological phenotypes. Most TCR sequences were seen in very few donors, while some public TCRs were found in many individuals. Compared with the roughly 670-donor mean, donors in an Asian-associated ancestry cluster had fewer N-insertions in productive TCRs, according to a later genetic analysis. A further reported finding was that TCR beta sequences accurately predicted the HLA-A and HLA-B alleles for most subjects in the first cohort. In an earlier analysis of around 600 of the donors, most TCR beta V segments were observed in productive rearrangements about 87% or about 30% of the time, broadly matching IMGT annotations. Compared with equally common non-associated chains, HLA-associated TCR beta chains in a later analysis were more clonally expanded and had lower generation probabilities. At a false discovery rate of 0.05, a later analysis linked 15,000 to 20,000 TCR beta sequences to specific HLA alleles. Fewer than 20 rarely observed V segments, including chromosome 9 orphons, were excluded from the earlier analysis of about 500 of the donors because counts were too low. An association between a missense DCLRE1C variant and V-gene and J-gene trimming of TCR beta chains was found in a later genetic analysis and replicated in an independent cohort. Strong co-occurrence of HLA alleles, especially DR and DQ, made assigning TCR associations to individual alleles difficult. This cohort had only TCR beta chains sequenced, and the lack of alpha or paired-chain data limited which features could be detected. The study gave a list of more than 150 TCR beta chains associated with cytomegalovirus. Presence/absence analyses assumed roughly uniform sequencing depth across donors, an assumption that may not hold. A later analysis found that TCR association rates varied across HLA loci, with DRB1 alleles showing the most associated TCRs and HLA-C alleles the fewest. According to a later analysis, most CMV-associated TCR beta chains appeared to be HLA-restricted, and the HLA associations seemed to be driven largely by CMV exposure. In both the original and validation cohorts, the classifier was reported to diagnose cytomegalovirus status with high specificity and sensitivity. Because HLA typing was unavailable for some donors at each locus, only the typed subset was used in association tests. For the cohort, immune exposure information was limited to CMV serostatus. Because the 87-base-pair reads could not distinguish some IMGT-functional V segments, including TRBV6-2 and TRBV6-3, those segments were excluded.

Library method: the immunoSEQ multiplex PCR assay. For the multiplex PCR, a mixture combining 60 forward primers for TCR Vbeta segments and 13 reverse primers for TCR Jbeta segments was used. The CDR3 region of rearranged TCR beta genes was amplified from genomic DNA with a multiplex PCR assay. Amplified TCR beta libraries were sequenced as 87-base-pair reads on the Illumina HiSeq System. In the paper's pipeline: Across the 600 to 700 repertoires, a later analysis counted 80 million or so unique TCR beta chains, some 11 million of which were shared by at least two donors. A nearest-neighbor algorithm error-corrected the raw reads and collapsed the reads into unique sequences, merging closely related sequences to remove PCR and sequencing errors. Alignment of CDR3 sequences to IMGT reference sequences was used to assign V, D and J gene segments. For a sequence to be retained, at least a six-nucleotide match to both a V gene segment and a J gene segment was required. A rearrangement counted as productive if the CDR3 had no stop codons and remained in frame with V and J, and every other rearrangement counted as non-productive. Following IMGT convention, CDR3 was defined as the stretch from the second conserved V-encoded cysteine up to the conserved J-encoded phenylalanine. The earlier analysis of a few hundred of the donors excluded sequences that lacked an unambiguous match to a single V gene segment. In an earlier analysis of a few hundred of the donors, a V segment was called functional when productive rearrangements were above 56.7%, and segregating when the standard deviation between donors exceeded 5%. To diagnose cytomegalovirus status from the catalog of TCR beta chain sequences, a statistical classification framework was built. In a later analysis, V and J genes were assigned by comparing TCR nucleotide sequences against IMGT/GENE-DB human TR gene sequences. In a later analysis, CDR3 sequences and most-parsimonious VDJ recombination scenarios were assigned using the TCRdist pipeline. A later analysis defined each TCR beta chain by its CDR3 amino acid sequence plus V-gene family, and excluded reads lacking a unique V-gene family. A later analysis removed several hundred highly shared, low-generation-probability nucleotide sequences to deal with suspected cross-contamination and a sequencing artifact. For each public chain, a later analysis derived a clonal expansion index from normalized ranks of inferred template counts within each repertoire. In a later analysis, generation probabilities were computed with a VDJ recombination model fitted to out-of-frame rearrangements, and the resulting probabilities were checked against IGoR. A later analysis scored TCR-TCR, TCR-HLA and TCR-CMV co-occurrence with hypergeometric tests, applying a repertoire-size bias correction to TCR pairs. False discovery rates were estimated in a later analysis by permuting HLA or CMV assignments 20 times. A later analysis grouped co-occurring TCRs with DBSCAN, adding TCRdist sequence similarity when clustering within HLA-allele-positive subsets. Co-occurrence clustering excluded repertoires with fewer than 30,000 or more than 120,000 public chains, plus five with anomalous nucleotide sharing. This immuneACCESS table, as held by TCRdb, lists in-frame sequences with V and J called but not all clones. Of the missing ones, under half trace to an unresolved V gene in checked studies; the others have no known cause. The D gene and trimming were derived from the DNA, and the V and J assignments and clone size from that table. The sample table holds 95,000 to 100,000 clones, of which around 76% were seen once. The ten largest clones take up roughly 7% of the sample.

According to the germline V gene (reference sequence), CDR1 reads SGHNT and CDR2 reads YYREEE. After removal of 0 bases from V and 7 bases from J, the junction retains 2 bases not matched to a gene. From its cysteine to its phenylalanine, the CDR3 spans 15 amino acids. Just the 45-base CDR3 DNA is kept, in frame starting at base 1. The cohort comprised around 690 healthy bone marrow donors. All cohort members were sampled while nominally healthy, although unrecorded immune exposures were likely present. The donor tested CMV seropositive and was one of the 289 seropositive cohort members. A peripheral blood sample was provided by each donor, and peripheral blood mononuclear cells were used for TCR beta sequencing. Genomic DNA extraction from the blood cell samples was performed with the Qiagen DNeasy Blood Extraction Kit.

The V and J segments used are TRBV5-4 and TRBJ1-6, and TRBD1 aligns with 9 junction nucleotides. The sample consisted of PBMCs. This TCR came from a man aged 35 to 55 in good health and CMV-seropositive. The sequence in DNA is TGTGCCAGCAGCTTGGAGACAGGGGGGAATTCACCCCTCCACTTT. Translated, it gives CASSLETGGNSPLHF.